A single sample is the source of the 20 T cell receptor beta chains below, sequenced in a study of blood T cells in healthy people across ages. A second PCR, run for about 7 to 12 cycles, used a sample-barcoded 5' primer plus a J-beta primer mix. A single record per CDR3 protein comes from TCRdb applying MiXCR to the 5' RACE reads. The sample yields 650,000 to 800,000 distinct CDR3 sequences, over 40% seen once. Sequenced: blood. These receptors were collected from a woman aged 80 or over in good health.

The gene calls are TRBV7-9 and TRBJ2-5; 13 positions match TRBD2. The ends lost 5 bases at V and 4 bases at J; junction bases unmatched: 1. Germline CDR1 reads SEHNR; CDR2 reads FQNEAQ (reference sequence). There are 14 residues in the CDR3. CDR3 residues: CASSTSGGAETQYF. The CDR3 DNA reads TGTGCCAGCAGCACTAGCGGGGGGGCAGAGACCCAGTACTTC.

This clonotype was seen more than once but under ten times. The J gene is TRBJ2-3, the V gene TRBV7-3; D not resolved. This CDR3 region has 13 residues. Germline-derived CDR1 and CDR2 are SGHTA and FQGTGA. V shed 3 bases and J shed 6 bases, with 10 bases lying between them. The CDR3 DNA reads TGTGCCAGCAGCTTCGGTTTAATGGATACGCAGTATTTT. Translated: CASSFGLMDTQYF.

This clonotype occurred many times. CDR3 sequence: CASSYSSGMNNEQFF. In nucleotides, the CDR3 is TGTGCCAGCAGTTACTCCAGCGGGATGAACAATGAGCAGTTCTTC. This rearrangement joins TRBV6-6 to TRBJ2-1; TRBD2 agrees at 7 bases. There are 15 residues in the CDR3. V was pared by 0 bases and J by 5 bases, with 4 bases of the junction left unmatched. Germline CDR1 is MNHNY and CDR2 is SVGAGI (reference sequence).

The chain uses TRBV6-6 and TRBJ2-3, with D perhaps assigned TRBD1 or TRBD2 (5 bases each). Trimming took 5 bases from V and 0 from J, leaving 12 bases between them. Germline-derived CDR1 and CDR2 are MNHNY and SVGAGI (reference sequence). This CDR3 contains 15 residues. The CDR3 DNA is TGTGCCAGCAGTCCCGGGGACGGAAGCACAGATACGCAGTATTTT. It is translated as CASSPGDGSTDTQYF.

As for this clonotype: A read error may explain this, as a much larger clone is one base away. CDR3 loop: CASRAGGTVNTEDFF. The CDR3 region has the DNA TGTGCCAGCAGGGCCGGCGGGACAGTTAACACTGAAGATTTCTTT. The chain recombines TRBV6-5 with TRBJ1-1; 7 nucleotides align to TRBD1. CDR1 MNHEY and CDR2 SVGAGI come from the germline V gene. This CDR3 is built from 15 residues.

This chain uses TRBV11-1 with TRBJ2-2; tentative D call: TRBD2 (6 bases). In germline, CDR1 is SGHAT, CDR2 FQDESV (reference sequence). V was pared by 3 bases and J by 1 base, with 12 bases between. This CDR3 comprises 16 residues. This chain's CDR3 is CASSLAAGWNTGELFF. The CDR3 DNA reads TGTGCCAGCAGCTTGGCGGCGGGGTGGAACACCGGGGAGCTGTTTTTT.

The chain recombines TRBV20-1 with TRBJ2-5; perhaps TRBD2 as D (5 bases). The CDR3 runs 13 residues. The germline gives CDR1 DFQATT, CDR2 SNEGSKA (reference sequence). Trimming removed 5 bases at V and 5 bases at J, with 15 bases between. CDR3 region: CSAGMDFSETQYF. The CDR3 nucleotides read TGCAGTGCTGGGATGGACTTTTCTGAGACCCAGTACTTC.

The chain links TRBV29-1 to TRBJ2-7; no clear D gene. The CDR3 runs to 13 residues. Looked up from germline, CDR1 is SQVTM and CDR2 is ANQGSEA. Trimming took 5 bases from V and 0 from J, leaving 11 bases between them. In nucleotides, the CDR3 is TGCAGCGTTTATACGGTAAACTCCTACGAGCAGTACTTC. Translated: CSVYTVNSYEQYF.

The V and J genes are TRBV28 and TRBJ1-1; no firm D call. Trimming pared 6 bases from V and 9 bases from J, leaving 11 bases between. The CDR3 has 11 amino acids. CDR1 and CDR2 from the germline V gene are MDHEN and SYDVKM. DNA for the CDR3: TGTGCCAGCAGGAATAGCCGACAAGCTTTCTTT. Translated: CASRNSRQAFF.

The chain carries TRBV10-3 and TRBJ2-3; 7 bases are shared with TRBD1. The CDR3 loop spans 13 amino acids. V shed 10 bases, J shed 10 bases, and the junction held 14 bases outside the gene matches. Per the germline V gene, CDR1 is ENHRY and CDR2 is SYGVKD. The CDR3 DNA reads as TGTGCCACCTACCAGGGACAGATGGGTTCGCAGTATTTT. The encoded protein is CATYQGQMGSQYF.

Concerning this clonotype: A read error may explain this, as a much larger clone is one base away. The chain has TRBV28 and TRBJ2-4; no clear D gene. In germline, CDR1 is MDHEN, CDR2 SYDVKM. Trimming removed 8 bases at V and 0 bases at J, with 14 bases between. This CDR3 is built from 15 residues. The CDR3 region is CASGYTELAKNIQYF. CDR3 nucleotide sequence: TGTGCCAGCGGTTACACTGAATTAGCCAAAAACATTCAGTACTTC. The complete variable domain, with remaining parts taken from reference TRBV28 and TRBJ2-4, reads DVKVTQSSRYLVKRTGEKVFLECVQDMDHENMFWYRQDPGLGLRLIYFSYDVKMKEKGDIPEGYSVSREKKERFSLILESASTNQTSMYLCASGYTELAKNIQYFGAGTRLSVL.

The J gene is TRBJ2-3, the V gene TRBV5-1; no definite D call. From germline, CDR1 is SGHRS and CDR2 YFSETQ. V was shortened by 0 bases and J by 6 bases, with 11 bases between the two germline ends. The CDR3 is 14 residues long. CDR3 nucleotides: TGCGCCAGCAGCTTGGGCGAAGTTCGGGATACGCAGTATTTT. Its protein is CASSLGEVRDTQYF. Complete variable domain (other parts from reference TRBV5-1 and TRBJ2-3): KAGVTQTPRYLIKTRGQQVTLSCSPISGHRSVSWYQQTPGQGLQFLFEYFSETQRNKGNFPGRFSGRQFSNSRSEMNVSTLELGDSALYLCASSLGEVRDTQYFGPGTRLTVL.

This clonotype was detected ten times or more. The rearrangement links TRBV4-1 to TRBJ2-7, with D tentatively TRBD1 (6 bases). The CDR3 runs to 14 residues. Germline-derived CDR1 and CDR2 are MGHRA and YSYEKL. V was trimmed by 4 bases and J by 3 bases, leaving 13 bases between them. For the CDR3, the DNA is TGCGCCAGCAGCCGGGACAAGGGATTCTACGAGCAGTACTTC. Its protein product is CASSRDKGFYEQYF.

The chain has TRBV20-1 and TRBJ2-1; no definite D call. The V end was cut by 6 bases, the J end by 14 bases, with 11 bases between. The length of the CDR3 is 9 residues. Germline V CDR1 and CDR2: DFQATT, SNEGSKA (reference sequence). The CDR3 region has the DNA TGCAGTGCAACCCGAAAAGAGTTCTTC. Translated: CSATRKEFF.

The sample holds many counts of this clonotype. This chain uses TRBV5-6 with TRBJ2-3, with TRBD1 as a possible D gene (6 bases). V lost 2 bases to trimming and J lost 1 base, with 11 bases between them. The CDR3 length is 15 residues. Germline CDR1 and CDR2: SGHDT and YYEEEE. The CDR3 DNA reads TGTGCCAGCAGCTTATCAGGGGTCGGCACAGATACGCAGTATTTT. Protein sequence: CASSLSGVGTDTQYF.

The V and J genes are TRBV28 and TRBJ2-7; 7 nucleotides align to TRBD1. Losses at the gene ends were 4 bases for V and 1 base for J; bases not matched to a gene: 4. Germline CDR1 is MDHEN and CDR2 is SYDVKM. The CDR3 has 14 amino acids. The DNA of the CDR3 is TGTGCCAGCAGTTGGCGACAGGGATCCTACGAGCAGTACTTC. Amino acids: CASSWRQGSYEQYF. Complete variable domain (other parts from reference TRBV28 and TRBJ2-7): DVKVTQSSRYLVKRTGEKVFLECVQDMDHENMFWYRQDPGLGLRLIYFSYDVKMKEKGDIPEGYSVSREKKERFSLILESASTNQTSMYLCASSWRQGSYEQYFGPGTRLTVT.

The chain combines TRBV28 with TRBJ2-4; D remains unclear. The end of the DNA is better explained by TRBJ2-5, so the J call may be wrong. The length of the CDR3 is 14 residues. The germline V gene has CDR1 MDHEN and CDR2 SYDVKM. CDR3 region: CASSLGPPRETQYF. In DNA form, the CDR3 reads TGTGCCAGCAGTTTAGGGCCTCCCCGAGAGACCCAGTACTTC.

In its sample, this clonotype was seen many times. The rearrangement links TRBV30 to TRBJ1-2; D is ambiguous. V lost 5 bases to trimming and J lost 2 bases, with 9 bases between them. Germline V gene lookup returns CDR1 GTSNPN and CDR2 SVGIG (reference sequence). CDR3 length: 12 residues. The DNA for the CDR3 is TGTGCCTGGTTGACAAACAACTATGGCTACACCTTC. This encodes CAWLTNNYGYTF.

The rearrangement uses TRBV12-3 or TRBV12-4 and TRBJ2-4, with 9 nucleotides matching TRBD1. The CDR3 is 13 residues long. V was clipped by 6 bases and J by 14 bases; unmatched bases: 11. CDR3 in amino acids: CASSPRTGALEYF. The DNA of the CDR3 is TGTGCCAGCAGCCCCAGGACAGGGGCCTTAGAGTACTTC.

About this clonotype itself: At one end the junction does not follow the germline gene, possibly because of a read error. The CDR3 reads CASSYTLAGGRYNGQFF. DNA for the CDR3: TGTGCCAGCAGTTACACACTAGCGGGGGGGAGATACAATGGGCAGTTCTTC. The rearrangement uses TRBV12-3 or TRBV12-4 and TRBJ2-1; 13 bases agree with TRBD2. This CDR3 spans 17 amino acids.